The present T cell receptor beta chain was sequenced within a study of blood T cells in healthy people across ages. Findings and limits, study-wide: Age advanced and TCR beta diversity per million T cells fell, roughly linearly.

Note on this clonotype: Its matching antigen is unknown.

Primed by a sample-barcoded 5' primer and a J-beta primer mix, a second PCR proceeded for 7 to 11 cycles. TCRdb reprocessed the 5' RACE reads via MiXCR and lists one record per CDR3 protein. The sample includes approximately 800,000 distinct CDR3 sequences, about 55% of them seen just once. The CDR3 has 13 residues. The germline CDR1 and CDR2 sequences are SGHVS and FQNEAQ. After removal of 5 bases from V and 7 bases from J, the junction contained 4 bases not matched to a gene. The source of this sequence is a man aged 80 or over in good health. Sequencing was done on a sample of blood. The V and J genes are TRBV7-8 and TRBJ2-5; 10 bases are shared with TRBD1. CDR3 coding DNA: TGTGCCAGCAGCCTCGGGACAGGGGCGACCCAGTACTTC. This sequence encodes CASSLGTGATQYF. Full variable domain (outside the CDR3, taken from reference TRBV7-8 and TRBJ2-5): GAGVSQSPRYKVAKRGQDVALRCDPISGHVSLFWYQQALGQGPEFLTYFQNEAQLDKSGLPSDRFFAERPEGSVSTLKIQRTQQEDSAVYLCASSLGTGATQYFGPGTRLLVL.